The rows below give T cell receptor beta chains drawn from one sample of a study of blood T cell repertoires in COVID-19. The method was immunoSEQ multiplex PCR; TCRdb's version includes in-frame clones alone and lacks a portion of them. The table has 70,000 to 95,000 clones, 65% to 90% seen once; the top ten hold 20% to 25%. Specimen: peripheral blood. These receptors were collected from a woman between 45 and 60 years old with acute or convalescent COVID-19. The CDR3 runs from the conserved cysteine through the conserved F or W. A D gene is named only where the DNA matches it firmly. Only some rows state a clone size, as once, few, many or a class for expanded clones.

clone_size | d_call | j_call | v_call | cdr3_aa | cdr3_nt
NA | TRBD1 | TRBJ1-3 | TRBV30 | CAWNRGLENTIYF | TGTGCCTGGAACAGGGGACTGGAAAACACCATATATTTT
NA | NA | TRBJ2-7 | TRBV27 | CASSLAGTTYEQYF | TGTGCCAGCAGTTTAGCGGGAACCACCTACGAGCAGTACTTC
few | TRBD1 | TRBJ1-2 | TRBV6-5 | CASSQTGAKGGYTF | TGTGCCAGCAGCCAGACAGGGGCCAAGGGGGGCTACACCTTC
NA | NA | TRBJ2-1 | TRBV29-1 | CSVEIQGGEQFF | TGCAGCGTTGAAATACAGGGCGGTGAGCAGTTCTTC
NA | TRBD2 | TRBJ2-1 | TRBV5-1 | CASSLLTSGSYEQFF | TGCGCCAGCAGCTTGCTAACTAGCGGGAGTTATGAGCAGTTCTTC
NA | TRBD2 | TRBJ2-1 | TRBV7-9 | CASSLGLAGIRNEQFF | TGTGCCAGCAGCTTAGGCCTAGCGGGGATTCGCAATGAGCAGTTCTTC
NA | TRBD1 | TRBJ2-2 | TRBV9 | CASSSGGSGELFF | TGTGCCAGCAGCTCAGGGGGATCCGGGGAGCTGTTTTTT
once | NA | TRBJ2-2 | TRBV5-1 | CASSLAQGSGTGELFF | TGCGCCAGCAGCTTAGCGCAGGGTTCTGGTACCGGGGAGCTGTTTTTT
NA | TRBD2 | TRBJ2-7 | TRBV2 | CAGTGTTGSYEQYF | TGTGCCGGAACCGGGACTACCGGCTCCTACGAGCAGTACTTC
NA | NA | TRBJ2-1 | TRBV18 | CASSPRTTGGDNEQFF | TGTGCCAGCTCACCAAGAACGACGGGGGGCGACAATGAGCAGTTCTTC
NA | NA | TRBJ2-7 | TRBV20-1 | CSAKGVIEQYF | TGCAGTGCCAAGGGAGTTATTGAGCAGTACTTC
once | TRBD1 | TRBJ1-1 | TRBV4-2 | CASSWDREVAAFF | TGTGCCAGCAGTTGGGACAGGGAAGTTGCAGCTTTCTTT
NA | NA | TRBJ1-5 | TRBV6-4 | CASSVAPREPQHF | TGTGCCAGCAGTGTGGCCCCTCGGGAGCCCCAGCATTTT
NA | TRBD2 | TRBJ2-1 | TRBV12-5 | CASGLFHTSGSYNEQFF | TGTGCTAGTGGTCTGTTTCATACTAGCGGGTCCTACAATGAGCAGTTCTTC
NA | NA | TRBJ2-7 | TRBV5-1 | CASSLAGGGSYF | TGCGCCAGCAGCTTGGCCGGGGGAGGATCGTACTTC
NA | TRBD2 | TRBJ2-1 | TRBV5-1 | CASSLSGGAANEQFF | TGCGCCAGCAGCTTAAGCGGGGGGGCAGCCAATGAGCAGTTCTTC
NA | TRBD1 | TRBJ2-7 | TRBV5-4 | CASSSRGTVTYEQYF | TGTGCCAGCAGCTCCAGAGGGACAGTGACCTACGAGCAGTACTTC
NA | NA | TRBJ1-2 | TRBV28 | CASVSNYGYTF | TGTGCCAGCGTCAGTAACTATGGCTACACCTTC
NA | NA | TRBJ1-6 | TRBV2 | CASSAGYSPLHF | TGTGCCAGCAGTGCAGGATATTCACCCCTCCACTTT
NA | TRBD2 | TRBJ2-3 | TRBV3-1/TRBV3-2 | CASSPRLAGDTDTQYF | TGTGCCAGCAGCCCACGACTAGCGGGGGACACAGATACGCAGTATTTT
NA | NA | TRBJ1-2 | TRBV11-2 | CASSLDRSYGYTF | TGTGCCAGCAGCTTAGACAGAAGCTATGGCTACACCTTC
NA | TRBD2 | TRBJ2-7 | TRBV12-3/TRBV12-4 | CASSLSSGYEQYF | TGTGCCAGCAGTTTGTCTAGCGGCTACGAGCAGTACTTC
NA | TRBD2 | TRBJ2-7 | TRBV28 | CASSRGGAGGSYEQYF | TGTGCCAGCAGTAGGGGGGGCGCGGGAGGGTCCTACGAGCAGTACTTC
NA | NA | TRBJ1-2 | TRBV28 | CASSFPGTYYGYTF | TGTGCCAGCAGTTTCCCGGGAACCTACTATGGCTACACCTTC
once | NA | TRBJ2-1 | TRBV20-1 | CSASPGGEQFF | TGCAGTGCTTCACCCGGGGGTGAGCAGTTCTTC
once | NA | TRBJ1-1 | TRBV6-5 | CAWKRRRSKAFF | TGTGCCTGGAAGAGGCGGAGATCTAAAGCTTTCTTT
once | TRBD1 | TRBJ1-2 | TRBV2 | CASTLGQTNYGYTF | TGTGCCAGCACCCTGGGACAGACCAACTATGGCTACACCTTC
NA | NA | TRBJ2-5 | TRBV7-2 | CASGQETQYF | TGTGCCAGCGGTCAGGAGACCCAGTACTTC
NA | TRBD1 | TRBJ1-1 | TRBV7-9 | CASSLATGQVAEAFF | TGTGCCAGCAGCTTAGCCACGGGACAGGTTGCTGAAGCTTTCTTT